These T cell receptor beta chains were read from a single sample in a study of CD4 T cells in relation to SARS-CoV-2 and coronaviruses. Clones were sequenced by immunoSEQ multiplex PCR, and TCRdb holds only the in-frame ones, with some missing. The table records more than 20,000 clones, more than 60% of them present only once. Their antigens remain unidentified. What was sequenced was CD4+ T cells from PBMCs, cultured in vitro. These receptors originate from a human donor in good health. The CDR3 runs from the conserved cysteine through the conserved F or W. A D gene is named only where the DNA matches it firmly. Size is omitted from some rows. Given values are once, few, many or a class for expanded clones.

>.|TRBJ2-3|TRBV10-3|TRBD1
TGTGCCATCAGAGACCGGGACAGGGGGCAACAAGATACGCAGTATTTT
CAIRDRDRGQQDTQYF
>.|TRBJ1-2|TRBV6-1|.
TGTGCCAGCAGTGAAGTATGGGTCGGCTATGGCTACACCTTC
CASSEVWVGYGYTF
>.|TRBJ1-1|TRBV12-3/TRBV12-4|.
TGTGCCAGCACCCCGGACGGGAACACTGAAGCTTTCTTT
CASTPDGNTEAFF
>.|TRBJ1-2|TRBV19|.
TGTGCCAGTAGTAATACAGGAGTCTATGGCTACACCTTC
CASSNTGVYGYTF
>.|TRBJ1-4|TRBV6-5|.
TGTGCCAGCAGTTATCGGGACACTACTAATGAAAAACTGTTTTTT
CASSYRDTTNEKLFF
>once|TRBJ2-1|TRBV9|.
TGTGCCAGCAGCGTAGTGTCTGGTTTCAATGAGCAGTTCTTC
CASSVVSGFNEQFF
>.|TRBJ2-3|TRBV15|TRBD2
TGTGCCACCAGCAGAGATCTAGCGGGAGCAGATACGCAGTATTTT
CATSRDLAGADTQYF
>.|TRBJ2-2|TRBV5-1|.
TGCGCCAGCAGCTTGGCGGCAAGAGCGAACACCGGGGAGCTGTTTTTT
CASSLAARANTGELFF
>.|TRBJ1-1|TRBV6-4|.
TGTGCCAGCAGTACCGAGACAGGGAACACTGAAGCTTTCTTT
CASSTETGNTEAFF
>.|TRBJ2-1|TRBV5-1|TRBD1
TGCGCCAGCAGCTTGCTGCAGGGGGCGTGGAATGAGCAGTTCTTC
CASSLLQGAWNEQFF
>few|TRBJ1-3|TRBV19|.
TGTGCCAGTACCTCATCCCGCCGGGGAGGAAACACCATATATTTT
CASTSSRRGGNTIYF
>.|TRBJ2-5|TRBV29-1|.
TGCAGCGTTGCGCCGGGGGCCGAGACCCAGTACTTC
CSVAPGAETQYF
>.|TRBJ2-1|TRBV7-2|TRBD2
TGTGCCAGCAGCTTTCAGCGGGAATCGTACAATGAGCAGTTCTTC
CASSFQRESYNEQFF
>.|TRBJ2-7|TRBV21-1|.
TGTGCCGGTTTAGGGAGGGCAGGGGGCTCCTACGAGCAGTACTTC
CAGLGRAGGSYEQYF
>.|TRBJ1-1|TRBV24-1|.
TGTGCCACCAGCGACAACAACAGGGCCGAAGCTTTCTTT
CATSDNNRAEAFF
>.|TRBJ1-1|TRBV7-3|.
TGTGCCAGCAGCTTATGGGGTGGCACTGAAGCTTTCTTT
CASSLWGGTEAFF